This TCR beta chain was found in a study of spatial heterogeneity in lung cancer. Time point denoted: sample taken at primary tumor resection. Samples were obtained from approximately 72 donors, all untreated early-stage non-small cell lung cancer patients. TCRdb re-called the 5' RACE reads with MiXCR, one entry per CDR3 protein. The table shows about 14,000 distinct CDR3 sequences, with 4% to 5% occurring only once. Regarding the study as a whole: Mutation tallies in tumors tracked expanded intratumoral alpha and beta TCR counts.

Points on this clonotype: No antigen is known for it. A much larger clone lies one base from this, so it may be a read error. This beta chain lies outside the target of a library built for alpha chains; its clone size means little.

The germline CDR1 and CDR2 sequences are MNHEY and SMNVEV (reference sequence). This CDR3 contains 14 residues. V was shortened by 7 bases and J by 2 bases, with 14 bases between the two germline ends. The source is a female donor with early-stage non-small cell lung cancer. V gene TRBV27 combines with J gene TRBJ1-1; D perhaps matches TRBD1 (5 bases). This specimen was lung tumor tissue, taken at surgery. The CDR3 here is CASNGGIINTEAFF. In nucleotides, the CDR3 is TGTGCCAGCAATGGGGGGATAATCAACACTGAAGCTTTCTTT.